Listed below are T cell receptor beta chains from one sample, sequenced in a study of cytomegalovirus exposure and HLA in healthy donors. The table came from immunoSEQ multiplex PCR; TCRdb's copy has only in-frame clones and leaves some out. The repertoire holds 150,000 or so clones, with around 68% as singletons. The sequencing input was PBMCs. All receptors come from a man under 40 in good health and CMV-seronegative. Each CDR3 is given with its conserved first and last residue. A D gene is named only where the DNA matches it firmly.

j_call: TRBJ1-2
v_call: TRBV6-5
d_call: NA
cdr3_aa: CASSYSIGTTYGYTF

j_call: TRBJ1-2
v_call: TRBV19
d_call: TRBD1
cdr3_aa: CASRSGTGGARGYTF

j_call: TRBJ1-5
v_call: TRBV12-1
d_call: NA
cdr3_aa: CASSFGSARNQPQHF

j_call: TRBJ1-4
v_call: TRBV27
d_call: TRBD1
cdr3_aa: CASRTTGGFYEKLFF

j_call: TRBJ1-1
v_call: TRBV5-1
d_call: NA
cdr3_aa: CASSLAGRSPAFF

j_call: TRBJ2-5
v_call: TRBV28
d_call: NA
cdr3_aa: CASSNRETQYF

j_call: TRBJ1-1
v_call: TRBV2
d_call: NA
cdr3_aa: CASSEGRTAGAAFF

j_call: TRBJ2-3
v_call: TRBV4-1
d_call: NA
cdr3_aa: CASSQARGEIDTQYF

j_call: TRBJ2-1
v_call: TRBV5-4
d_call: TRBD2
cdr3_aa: CASSPTLAGGYNEQFF

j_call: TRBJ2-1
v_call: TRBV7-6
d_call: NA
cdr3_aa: CASSSGHYSYNEQFF

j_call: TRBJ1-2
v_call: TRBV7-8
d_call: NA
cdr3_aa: CASSLWGAGGDYGYTF

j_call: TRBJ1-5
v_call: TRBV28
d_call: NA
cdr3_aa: CASSLLSNQPQHF

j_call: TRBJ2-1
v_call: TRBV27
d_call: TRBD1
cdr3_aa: CASTLKGQGRNEQFF

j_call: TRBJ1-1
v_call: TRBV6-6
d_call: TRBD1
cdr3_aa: CASSYSGQGEAFF

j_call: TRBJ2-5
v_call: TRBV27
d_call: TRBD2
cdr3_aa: CASSLGLAETQYF

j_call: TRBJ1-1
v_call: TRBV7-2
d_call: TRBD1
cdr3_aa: CASSPSPNRGTEAFF

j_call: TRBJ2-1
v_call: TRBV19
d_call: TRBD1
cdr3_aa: CASSPGTGDGEQFF

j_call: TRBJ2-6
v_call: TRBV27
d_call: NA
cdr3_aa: CASRPSLRSGANVLTF

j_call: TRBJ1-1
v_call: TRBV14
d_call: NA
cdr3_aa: CASSQYTGTGGAFF

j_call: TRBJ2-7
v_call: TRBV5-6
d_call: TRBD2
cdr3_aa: CASSYLRLAGPYEQYF

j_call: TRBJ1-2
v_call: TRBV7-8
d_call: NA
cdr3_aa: CASSPRTANYGYPF

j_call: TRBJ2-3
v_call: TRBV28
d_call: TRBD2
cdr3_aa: CATVTSGGADTQYF

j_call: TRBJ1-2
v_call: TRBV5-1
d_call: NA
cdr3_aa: CASSSRTANYGYTF

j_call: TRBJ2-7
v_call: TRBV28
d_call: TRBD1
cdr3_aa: CASSPGQSPYEQYF

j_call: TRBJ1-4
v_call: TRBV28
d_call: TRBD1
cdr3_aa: CASSDTGALFF

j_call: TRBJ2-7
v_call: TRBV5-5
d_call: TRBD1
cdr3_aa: CASSLGRDRTYEQYF

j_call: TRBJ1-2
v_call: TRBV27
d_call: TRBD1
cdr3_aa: CASRNRTGGNGYTF

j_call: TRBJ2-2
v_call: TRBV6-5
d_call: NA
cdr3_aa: CASSYSGTGRSGELFF

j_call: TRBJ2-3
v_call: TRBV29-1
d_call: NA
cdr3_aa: CSVTDRNPTDTQYF

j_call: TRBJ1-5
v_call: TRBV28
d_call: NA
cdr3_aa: CASIRGSYSNQPQHF

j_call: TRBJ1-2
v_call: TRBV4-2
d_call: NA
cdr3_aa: CASSQPEAGWEGYTF

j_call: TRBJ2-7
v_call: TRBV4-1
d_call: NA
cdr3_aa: CASSQVPFQGSYEQYF

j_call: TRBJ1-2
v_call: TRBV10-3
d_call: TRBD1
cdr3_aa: CAISGRDRGGYTF

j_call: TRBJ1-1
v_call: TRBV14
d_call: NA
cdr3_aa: CASSLVGRTEAFF

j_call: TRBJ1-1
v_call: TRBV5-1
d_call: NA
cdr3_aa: CASSLPSYGDTEAFF

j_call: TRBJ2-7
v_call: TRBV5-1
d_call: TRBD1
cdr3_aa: CASSLEGDKGTGKYF

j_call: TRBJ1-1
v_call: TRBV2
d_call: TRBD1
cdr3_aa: CASGRQGSAEAFF

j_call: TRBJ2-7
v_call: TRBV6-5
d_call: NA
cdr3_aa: CASRRGSYEQYF

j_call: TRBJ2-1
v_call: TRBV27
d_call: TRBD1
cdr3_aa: CASSLDRGSTREQFF

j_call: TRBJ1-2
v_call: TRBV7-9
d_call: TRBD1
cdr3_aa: CASSHSDRAYGYTF

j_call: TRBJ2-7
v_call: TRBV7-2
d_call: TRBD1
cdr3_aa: CASSFEGDRGLLDEQYF

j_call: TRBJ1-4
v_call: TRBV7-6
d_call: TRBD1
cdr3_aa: CASSSLPPGQETTNEKLFF

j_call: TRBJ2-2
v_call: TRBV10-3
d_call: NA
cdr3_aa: CAIREQGVGGELFF

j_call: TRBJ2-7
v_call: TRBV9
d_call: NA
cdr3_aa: CASSVGTNSYEQYF